This entry concerns a single TCR beta chain. The antigen this receptor binds is unknown. Within one base of it there is no much larger clone, and no base qualities were kept. The sample is drawn from a study of blood T cell repertoires in COVID-19 (dated by TCRdb to about 2020). Background for the entire study: Collaborator samples came from the United States, Italy and Spain and covered acute and convalescent phases of COVID-19. The prospective study material was composed of cDNA or gDNA derived from T cells, B-cell-depleted T cells, or PBMCs. The dataset comprised deeply sampled blood TCRbeta repertoires from subjects exposed to, actively infected with, or recovered from COVID-19. A freely available public database, intended as a resource for researchers studying the immune response to SARS-CoV-2, is where the repertoires were released. The samples were drawn from two sources: the first 160 participants of the ongoing ImmuneRACE study, and over 950 subjects contributed by 6 global collaborators. Sample metadata almost always included a de-identified subject ID, COVID-19 status, age in years and sex. Where HLA class I and class II types were available, the types were taken from metadata supplied by the sample provider, not from assay-based typing.

Findings and caveats that apply to the study as a whole: Clinical and demographic metadata were provided uncurated, with the amount varying by source and participant.

TCRbeta CDR3 regions were amplified from genomic DNA using the immunoSEQ Assay, a bias-controlled multiplex PCR. Per the source publication's procedure: The number of nucleated cells in each sample was estimated by amplification of reference gene primers within the assay. Sequence reads were collapsed and filtered to measure the absolute abundance of every unique TCRbeta CDR3 rearrangement. For each sample, productive Simpson clonality was calculated as the square root of Simpson's diversity index across productive rearrangements. Held by TCRdb, this immuneACCESS table contains in-frame sequences only and omits some clones. Under half of the omission traces to an unresolved V gene where checked; the cause of the rest is unknown. That table is the source of V, J and clone size, and D and trimming were worked out from the DNA. The sample yields 250,000 to 350,000 clones; 75% to 90% were counted once. The leading ten clones occupy 2% to 3% of the sample.

In the prospective study, participants were about 18 to 95 years old, resided in 24 geographic areas of the United States, and were enrolled through a virtual design. In the prospective study, participants were assigned to cohorts based on the clinical history participants reported in a screening survey and a study questionnaire. Recovered participants in ImmuneRACE Cohort 3 were defined as having two consecutive negative NP/OP PCR tests, clearance from a healthcare professional, or resolution of symptoms. In the prospective study, whole blood, serum and a nasopharyngeal or oropharyngeal swab were collected from each participant by mobile phlebotomists. Prospective study participants could optionally give additional blood draws and questionnaires over an approximately 2-month period. Blood samples from the prospective study were shipped frozen or at room temperature prior to DNA extraction. The CDR3 has 15 amino acids, counting the end cysteine and phenylalanine. Left in the record is the CDR3 DNA by itself, 45 bases read in frame from the first base. Unmatched junction bases come to 6, with V trimmed by 6 bases and J by 3 bases. The germline V gene specifies SGHDT as CDR1 and YYEEEE as CDR2.

The chain is encoded by TRBV5-6 joined to TRBJ2-3; 11 nucleotides in the junction match TRBD2. This receptor was taken from a woman aged 50 to 60 who had recovered from COVID-19. The specimen sequenced was PBMCs or T cells enriched from blood (not recorded which). The CDR3 is CASTVSGGATDTQYF. The nucleotide sequence is TGTGCCAGCACCGTTAGCGGGGGGGCTACAGATACGCAGTATTTT.